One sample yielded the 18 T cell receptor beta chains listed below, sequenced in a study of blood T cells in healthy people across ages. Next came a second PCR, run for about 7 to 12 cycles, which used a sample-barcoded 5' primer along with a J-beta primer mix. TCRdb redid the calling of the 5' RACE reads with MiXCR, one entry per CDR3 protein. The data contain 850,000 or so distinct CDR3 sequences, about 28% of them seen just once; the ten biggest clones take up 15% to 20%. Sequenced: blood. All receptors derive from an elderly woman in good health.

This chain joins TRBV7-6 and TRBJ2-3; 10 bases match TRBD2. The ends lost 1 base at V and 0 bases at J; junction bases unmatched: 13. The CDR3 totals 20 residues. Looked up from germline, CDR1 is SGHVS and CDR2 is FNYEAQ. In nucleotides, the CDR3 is TGTGCCAGCAGCTTAGAGTCCAGCGGGGGGGCCGCTTTGAGCACAGATACGCAGTATTTT. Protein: CASSLESSGGAALSTDTQYF.

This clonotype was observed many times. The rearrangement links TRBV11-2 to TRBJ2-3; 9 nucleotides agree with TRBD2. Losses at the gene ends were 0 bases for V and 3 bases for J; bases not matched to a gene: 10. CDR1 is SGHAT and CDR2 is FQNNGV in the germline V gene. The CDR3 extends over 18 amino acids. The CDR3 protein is CASSLERAAGGLTDTQYF. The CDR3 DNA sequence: TGTGCCAGCAGCTTAGAAAGGGCAGCGGGGGGACTAACAGATACGCAGTATTTT.

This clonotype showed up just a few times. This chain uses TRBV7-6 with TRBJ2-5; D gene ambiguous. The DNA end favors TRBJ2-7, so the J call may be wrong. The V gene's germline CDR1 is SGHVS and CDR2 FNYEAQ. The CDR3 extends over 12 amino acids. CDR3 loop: CASSLEAVEQYF. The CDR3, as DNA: TGTGCCAGCAGCTTAGAGGCAGTCGAGCAGTACTTC.

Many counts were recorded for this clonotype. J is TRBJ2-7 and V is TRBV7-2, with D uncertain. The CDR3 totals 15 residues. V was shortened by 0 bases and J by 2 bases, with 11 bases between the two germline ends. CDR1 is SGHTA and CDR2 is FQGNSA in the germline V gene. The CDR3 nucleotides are TGTGCCAGCAGCTTAGCCCAAATTTTAACCTACGAGCAGTACTTC. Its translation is CASSLAQILTYEQYF.

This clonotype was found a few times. The CDR3 reads CASSSTRGQGQPQHF. DNA of the CDR3: TGTGCCAGCAGTTCAACCAGGGGGCAAGGTCAGCCCCAGCATTTT. The rearrangement uses TRBV12-3 or TRBV12-4 and TRBJ1-5; 8 bases are a match to TRBD1. The CDR3 loop spans 15 amino acids. Unmatched junction bases numbered 8, after V lost 4 bases and J lost 6 bases.

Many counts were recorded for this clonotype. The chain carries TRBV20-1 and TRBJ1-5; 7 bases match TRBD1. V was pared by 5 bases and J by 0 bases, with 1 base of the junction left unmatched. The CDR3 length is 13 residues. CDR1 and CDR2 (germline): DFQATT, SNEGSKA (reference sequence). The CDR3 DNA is TGCAGTGCTCGACAGGGTAGCAATCAGCCCCAGCATTTT. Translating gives CSARQGSNQPQHF.

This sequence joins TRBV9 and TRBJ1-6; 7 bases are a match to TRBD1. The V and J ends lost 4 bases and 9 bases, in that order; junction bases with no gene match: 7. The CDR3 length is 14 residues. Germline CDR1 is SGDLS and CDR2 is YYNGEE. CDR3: CASSNRQGGSPLHF. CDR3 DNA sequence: TGTGCCAGCAGCAACCGACAGGGTGGTTCACCCCTCCACTTT.

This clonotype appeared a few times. CDR3 residues: CATSSDRGSRDTQYF. CDR3 nucleotides: TGTGCCACCAGCAGCGACAGGGGGTCCAGGGATACGCAGTATTTT. This chain joins TRBV15 and TRBJ2-3; 9 bases match TRBD1. The germline CDR1 and CDR2 sequences are LNHNV and YYDKDF (reference sequence). There are 15 residues in the CDR3. Trimming cost V 3 bases and J 6 bases; bases outside gene matches: 7.

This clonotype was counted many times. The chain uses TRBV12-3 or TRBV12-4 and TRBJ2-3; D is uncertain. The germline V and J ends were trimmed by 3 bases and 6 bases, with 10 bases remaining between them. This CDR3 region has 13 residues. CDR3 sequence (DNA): TGTGCCAGCAGTTTGGTCCTAGTGGATACGCAGTATTTT. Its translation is CASSLVLVDTQYF.

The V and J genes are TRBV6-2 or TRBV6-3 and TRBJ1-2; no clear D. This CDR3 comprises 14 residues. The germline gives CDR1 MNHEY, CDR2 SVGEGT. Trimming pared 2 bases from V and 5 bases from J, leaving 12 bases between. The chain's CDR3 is CASSYVSRGYGYTF. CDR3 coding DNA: TGTGCCAGCAGTTACGTGAGTCGAGGATATGGCTACACCTTC.

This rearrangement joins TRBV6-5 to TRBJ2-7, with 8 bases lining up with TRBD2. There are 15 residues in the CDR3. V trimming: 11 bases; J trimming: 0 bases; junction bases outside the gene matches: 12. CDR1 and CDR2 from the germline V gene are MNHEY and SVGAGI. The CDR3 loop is CAGTTGGGNSYEQYF. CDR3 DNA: TGTGCCGGCACCACCGGGGGGGGGAACTCCTACGAGCAGTACTTC.

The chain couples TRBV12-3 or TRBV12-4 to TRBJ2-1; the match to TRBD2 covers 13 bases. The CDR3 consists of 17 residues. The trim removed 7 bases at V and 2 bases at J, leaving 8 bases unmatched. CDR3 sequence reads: CASTRTSGGFTYNEQFF. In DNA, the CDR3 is TGTGCCAGCACCAGGACTAGCGGGGGCTTTACCTACAATGAGCAGTTCTTC.

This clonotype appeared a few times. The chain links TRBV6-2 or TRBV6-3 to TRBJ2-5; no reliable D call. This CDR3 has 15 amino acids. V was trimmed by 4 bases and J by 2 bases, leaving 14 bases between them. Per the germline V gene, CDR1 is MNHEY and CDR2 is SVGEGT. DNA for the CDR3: TGTGCCAGCAGTTCCCCCGCCAGACTGCAAGAGACCCAGTACTTC. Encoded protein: CASSSPARLQETQYF.

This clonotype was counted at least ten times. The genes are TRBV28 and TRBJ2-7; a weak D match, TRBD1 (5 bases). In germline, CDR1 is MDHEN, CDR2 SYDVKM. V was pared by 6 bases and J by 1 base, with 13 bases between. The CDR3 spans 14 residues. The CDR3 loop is CASRLGHLSYEQYF. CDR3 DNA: TGTGCCAGCAGACTGGGGCACTTATCCTACGAGCAGTACTTC.

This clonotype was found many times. CDR3: CASTSRGDTDTQYF. Here the CDR3 DNA reads TGTGCCAGCACCTCAAGAGGGGACACAGATACGCAGTATTTT. The chain employs TRBV3-1 and TRBJ2-3; tentatively, D is TRBD1 or TRBD2 (5 bases each). This CDR3 spans 14 amino acids. Between the trimmed V and J ends, which lost 7 bases and 2 bases, there was a span of 13 bases. In germline, CDR1 is LGHDT, CDR2 YNNKEL (reference sequence).

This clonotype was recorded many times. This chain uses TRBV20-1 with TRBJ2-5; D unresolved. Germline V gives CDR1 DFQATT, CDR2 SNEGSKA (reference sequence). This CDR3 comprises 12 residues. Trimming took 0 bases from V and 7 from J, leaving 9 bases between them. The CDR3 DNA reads TGCAGTGCTAGAGATCACCCAACGACCCAGTACTTC. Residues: CSARDHPTTQYF.

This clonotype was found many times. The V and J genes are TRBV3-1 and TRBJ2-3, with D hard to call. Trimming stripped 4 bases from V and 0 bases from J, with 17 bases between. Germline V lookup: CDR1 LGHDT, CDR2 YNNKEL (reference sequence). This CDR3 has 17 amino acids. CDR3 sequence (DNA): TGTGCCAGCAGCCTGGATAGCCTCGAAGTTAGCACAGATACGCAGTATTTT. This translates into CASSLDSLEVSTDTQYF.

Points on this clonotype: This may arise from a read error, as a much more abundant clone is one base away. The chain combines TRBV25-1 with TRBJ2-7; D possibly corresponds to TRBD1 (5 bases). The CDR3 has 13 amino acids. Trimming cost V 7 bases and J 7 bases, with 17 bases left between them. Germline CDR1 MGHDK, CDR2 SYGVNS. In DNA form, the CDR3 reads TGTGCCAGCACTTTGGTAGGGGTCAATGAGCAGTACTTC. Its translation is CASTLVGVNEQYF.